The 14 T cell receptor beta chains below were found in one sample sequenced in a study of identical twins. TCRdb re-analysed the 5' RACE reads in MiXCR, keeping a single row per CDR3 protein. The sample has some 260,000 distinct CDR3 sequences, roughly 13% seen once; the top ten hold around 8.3%. The sample was memory (CD45RO+) T cells sorted from blood. Every receptor here comes from a woman between 18 and 29 years old in good health.

A few counts support this clonotype. The chain links TRBV9 to TRBJ2-7; 11 nucleotides match TRBD2. The germline V gene has CDR1 SGDLS and CDR2 YYNGEE. Trimming removed 0 bases from V and 6 bases from J; junction bases left unmatched: 5. The CDR3 is made up of 15 amino acids. The CDR3 loop reads CASSVGLAGFSEQYF. CDR3 DNA sequence: TGTGCCAGCAGCGTAGGACTAGCGGGATTTAGCGAGCAGTACTTC.

V is TRBV5-1 and J is TRBJ2-7; 9 bases are a match to TRBD1. Germline V CDR1 and CDR2: SGHRS, YFSETQ. V lost 3 bases, J lost 3 bases, and 4 bases stayed unmatched. The CDR3 runs 14 residues. The CDR3 bases are TGCGCCAGCAGCTCCGGGACAGGGCTCTACGAGCAGTACTTC. Protein product: CASSSGTGLYEQYF.

There are a few counts of this clonotype. The rearrangement joins TRBV9 to TRBJ2-7; 11 positions match TRBD2. The V gene end was trimmed by 3 bases and the J gene end by 4 bases; junction bases not matched to a gene: 6. This CDR3 has 15 residues. Germline CDR1 reads SGDLS; CDR2 reads YYNGEE. Here the CDR3 reads CASSAGGLAGYEQYF. For the CDR3, the DNA is TGTGCCAGCAGCGCCGGAGGACTAGCGGGTTACGAGCAGTACTTC.

This clonotype showed up many times. The chain employs TRBV29-1 and TRBJ2-5, with 12 bases identical to TRBD2. Losses at the gene ends were 6 bases for V and 5 bases for J; bases not matched to a gene: 7. CDR3 length equals 14 residues. The germline V gene encodes CDR1 SQVTM and CDR2 ANQGSEA. The CDR3 nucleotides read TGCAGCGTGGGTACTAGCGGGGGGAGGGAGACCCAGTACTTC. Translation: CSVGTSGGRETQYF.

This clonotype turned up a few times. The chain couples TRBV20-1 to TRBJ1-2, with TRBD1 matching 7 bases. The ends lost 6 bases at V and 2 bases at J; junction bases unmatched: 6. Germline V gives CDR1 DFQATT, CDR2 SNEGSKA (reference sequence). The CDR3 loop spans 13 amino acids. The CDR3 here is CSATTGLNYGYTF. Here the CDR3 DNA reads TGCAGTGCCACGACAGGGTTGAACTATGGCTACACCTTC.

This clonotype was seen only a few times. V is TRBV5-1 and J is TRBJ2-2; D is perhaps TRBD1 (5 bases). The CDR3 is 13 amino acids. V was pared by 6 bases and J by 7 bases, with 13 bases between. From germline, CDR1 is SGHRS and CDR2 YFSETQ. The CDR3 nucleotides are TGCGCCAGCACGGTAGGGGTCGACGGGGAGCTGTTTTTT. Translation: CASTVGVDGELFF.

The V and J genes are TRBV15 and TRBJ1-2; D is ambiguous. Germline loops: CDR1 LNHNV, CDR2 YYDKDF (reference sequence). This CDR3 is 13 amino acids long. Trimming pared 0 bases from V and 6 bases from J, leaving 8 bases between. DNA of the CDR3: TGTGCCACCAGCAGAGATTATCGGGATGGCTACACCTTC. It codes for CATSRDYRDGYTF. The entire variable domain, with the rest obtained from reference TRBV15 and TRBJ1-2, is as follows: DAMVIQNPRYQVTQFGKPVTLSCSQTLNHNVMYWYQQKSSQAPKLLFHYYDKDFNNEADTPDNFQSRRPNTSFCFLDIRSPGLGDTAMYLCATSRDYRDGYTFGSGTRLTVV.

This clonotype has a handful of counts. The CDR3 coding sequence is TGTGCCAGCAGTTACTCGATCCAAGGTGGCGAAAAACTGTTTTTT. Translation: CASSYSIQGGEKLFF. The chain is built from TRBV6-5 and TRBJ1-4; D is uncertain. The length of the CDR3 is 15 residues. Trimming pared 0 bases from V and 8 bases from J, leaving 13 bases between. Germline CDR1 reads MNHEY; CDR2 reads SVGAGI.

This chain links TRBV20-1 with TRBJ2-4; 9 bases are a match to TRBD2. The germline V gene has CDR1 DFQATT and CDR2 SNEGSKA (reference sequence). The CDR3 consists of 19 residues. Unmatched junction bases numbered 17, after V lost 3 bases and J lost 2 bases. CDR3 DNA sequence: TGCAGTGCTAGGGACGGCGGGAGGGCCAGGGAAGGGCCCAAAAACATTCAGTACTTC. Its protein product is CSARDGGRAREGPKNIQYF.

In this sample, this clonotype turned up many times. The chain combines TRBV30 with TRBJ2-5; D is ambiguous. The CDR3 is 12 amino acids. V was clipped by 2 bases and J by 5 bases, with 9 bases between them. CDR1 is GTSNPN, CDR2 SVGIG, per germline (reference sequence). The CDR3 bases are TGTGCCTGGAGTCAAAAGGGTGAGACCCAGTACTTC. It translates to CAWSQKGETQYF.

This clonotype came up a few times. The rearrangement uses TRBV13 and TRBJ2-7; D remains ambiguous. This CDR3 is built from 13 residues. Germline V lookup: CDR1 PRHDT, CDR2 FYEKMQ (reference sequence). V was clipped by 2 bases and J by 0 bases, with 5 bases between them. CDR3 in amino acids: CASSLLPSYEQYF. CDR3 DNA: TGTGCCAGCAGCTTATTACCCTCCTACGAGCAGTACTTC.

A word on this clonotype: At one of its ends the junction is not consistent with the germline gene, which may arise from a read error. The chain combines TRBV2 with TRBJ2-7; tentative D call: TRBD1 (6 bases). This CDR3 region has 16 residues. Germline V CDR1 and CDR2: SNHLY, FYNNEI. The CDR3 DNA is TGTGCCAGCACCCACAGGGAGTCGTGGGGCTCCTACGAGCGGTACTTC. Protein sequence: CASTHRESWGSYERYF.

This rearrangement joins TRBV6-1 to TRBJ2-7; D may be TRBD1 (5 bases). The CDR3 spans 14 residues. With 1 base removed from V and 6 bases from J, the gap between germline ends came to 13 bases. Germline loops: CDR1 MNHNS, CDR2 SASEGT. CDR3 region: CASSEVVQGREQYF. Here the CDR3 DNA reads TGTGCCAGCAGTGAAGTTGTGCAGGGTCGCGAGCAGTACTTC.

The chain has TRBV11-2 and TRBJ1-3, with 10 nucleotides matching TRBD1. The CDR3 is 17 amino acids. Germline V gene sequence: CDR1 SGHAT, CDR2 FQNNGV. The junction had 10 bases not matched to a gene; V was cut back by 4 bases and J by 4 bases. CDR3 bases: TGTGCCAGCAGCTCAAGACCTGGACAGGGGGAAGGAAACACCATATATTTT. It yields the protein CASSSRPGQGEGNTIYF.